These 22 T cell receptor beta chains came from one sample sequenced in a study of blood T cell repertoires in COVID-19 (dated by TCRdb to 2020 to 2021). The library was generated by the immunoSEQ multiplex PCR assay. Held by TCRdb, this immuneACCESS table contains in-frame sequences only and omits some clones. Under half of the omission traces to an unresolved V gene where checked; the cause of the rest is unknown. The sample table records 250,000 to 400,000 clones; about 87% of these occur just once. The top ten hold under 2% of the sample. The sample was peripheral blood. These receptors all come from a woman in her 30s with COVID-19, enrolled during active disease.

V and J are TRBV6-5 and TRBJ1-6; D gene ambiguous. Germline loops: CDR1 MNHEY, CDR2 SVGAGI. The CDR3 covers 14 residues. V lost 7 bases, J lost 8 bases, and 15 bases lay in between. Written as DNA, the CDR3 is TGTGCCAGCATAGGCCTCAGGCGGGATTCACCCCTCCACTTT. As protein: CASIGLRRDSPLHF.

The CDR3: CASSLRQGNQPQHF. CDR3 in DNA: TGTGCCAGTAGTCTGAGACAGGGCAATCAGCCCCAGCATTTT. The genes are TRBV19 and TRBJ1-5, with a weak D call TRBD1 (6 bases). The germline V gene encodes CDR1 LNHDA and CDR2 SQIVND (reference sequence). CDR3 size: 14 residues. Trimming took off 5 bases at V and 2 bases at J, with 10 bases between the two ends.

The V and J genes are TRBV27 and TRBJ1-1; 7 bases map to TRBD1. This CDR3 has 13 residues. Germline CDR1 reads MNHEY; CDR2 reads SMNVEV (reference sequence). The trim removed 2 bases at V and 5 bases at J, leaving 2 bases unmatched. The CDR3 DNA reads TGTGCCAGCAGTTTAAAGGGGGCTACTGAAGCTTTCTTT. It yields the protein CASSLKGATEAFF.

V usage is TRBV2 and J usage is TRBJ2-1; TRBD2 matches at 10 bases. Germline V gene sequence: CDR1 SNHLY, CDR2 FYNNEI. This CDR3 has 17 residues. V shed 8 bases and J 3 bases; nucleotides not matched to a gene: 13. The CDR3 DNA reads as TGTGCCAGCGGGTCCCTTGGGGCTAGCGGGGGCTACAATGAGCAGTTCTTC. Translating gives CASGSLGASGGYNEQFF.

The chain links TRBV7-9 to TRBJ2-5; weak D call: TRBD2 (5 bases). CDR3 length: 15 residues. Germline CDR1 SEHNR, CDR2 FQNEAQ (reference sequence). The V gene lost 1 base and the J gene lost 5 bases, with 14 bases spanning the gap. The CDR3 coding sequence is TGTGCCAGCAGCTTAGTTGTGGGAGCAGCGGAGACCCAGTACTTC. Residues: CASSLVVGAAETQYF.

The genes are TRBV2 and TRBJ2-4, with D unresolved. V shed 2 bases and J shed 9 bases, with 11 bases lying between them. Per the germline V gene, CDR1 is SNHLY and CDR2 is FYNNEI. This CDR3 comprises 13 residues. The CDR3 nucleotides are TGTGCCAGCAGTGAACGACCCCCGGGCATTCAGTACTTC. Translating gives CASSERPPGIQYF.

This sequence joins TRBV4-1 and TRBJ2-7; TRBD2 aligns across 10 bases. The V segment lost 1 base and the J segment 2 bases; nucleotides outside the gene matches: 8. This CDR3 is built from 17 residues. Looked up from germline, CDR1 is MGHRA and CDR2 is YSYEKL. CDR3 amino acids: CASSQVPSGGSTYEQYF. CDR3 sequence (DNA): TGCGCCAGCAGCCAAGTTCCTAGCGGGGGTTCGACCTACGAGCAGTACTTC.

This clone has just a few counts. The chain has TRBV27 and TRBJ1-4; TRBD1 agrees at 8 bases. V dropped 6 bases and J dropped 8; count of bases not matched to a gene: 8. Germline lookup yields CDR1 MNHEY and CDR2 SMNVEV (reference sequence). CDR3 length: 14 residues. CDR3 DNA sequence: TGTGCCAGCAGAGACAGGGGTAGTACCGAAAAACTGTTTTTT. This sequence encodes CASRDRGSTEKLFF. Based on the CDR3 plus reference TRBV27 and TRBJ1-4, the full variable domain is EAQVTQNPRYLITVTGKKLTVTCSQNMNHEYMSWYRQDPGLGLRQIYYSMNVEVTDKGDVPEGYKVSRKEKRNFPLILESPSPNQTSLYFCASRDRGSTEKLFFGSGTQLSVL.

The J gene is TRBJ1-4, the V gene TRBV19, with 7 bases lining up with TRBD1. Trimming removed 10 bases from V and 3 bases from J; junction bases left unmatched: 20. Germline CDR1 and CDR2: LNHDA and SQIVND (reference sequence). The CDR3 consists of 18 residues. The CDR3 DNA is TGTGCCAATCGCGGGGACAGCCCCAAGGGGGCACCTAATGAAAAACTGTTTTTT. Amino acids: CANRGDSPKGAPNEKLFF.

This clone has just a few counts. This chain joins TRBV5-6 and TRBJ1-1; D uncertain. The length of the CDR3 is 15 residues. The V end was cut by 2 bases, the J end by 1 base, with 12 bases between. The germline V gene has CDR1 SGHDT and CDR2 YYEEEE. The CDR3 sequence: CASSFLGRTNTEAFF. CDR3 sequence (DNA): TGTGCCAGCAGCTTCCTTGGGAGGACGAACACTGAAGCTTTCTTT.

The chain employs TRBV5-1 and TRBJ1-2; 9 bases are shared with TRBD1. This CDR3 spans 17 amino acids. With 1 base clipped from V and 8 bases from J, the junction kept 15 bases outside the gene matches. Germline lookup yields CDR1 SGHRS and CDR2 YFSETQ. This CDR3 reads CASSLSIAGTGSGGYTF. The CDR3, as DNA: TGCGCCAGCAGCTTGTCTATCGCCGGGACAGGGAGCGGGGGCTACACCTTC.

This rearrangement joins TRBV7-2 to TRBJ1-3; D not certain. Deletions cut 6 bases from V and 0 bases from J, with 6 bases between. CDR3 size: 13 residues. Germline V gives CDR1 SGHTA, CDR2 FQGNSA. Written as DNA, the CDR3 is TGTGCCAGCAGTCCTGTCTCTGGAAACACCATATATTTT. Its protein is CASSPVSGNTIYF.

The genes are TRBV20-1 and TRBJ1-5; D is perhaps TRBD1 (6 bases). Germline V lookup: CDR1 DFQATT, CDR2 SNEGSKA (reference sequence). The CDR3 is 14 residues long. V was shortened by 3 bases and J by 0 bases, with 9 bases between the two germline ends. The CDR3: CSASPGDSNQPQHF. CDR3 bases: TGCAGTGCTAGTCCAGGGGATAGCAATCAGCCCCAGCATTTT.

A single count supports this clone. The chain uses TRBV3-1 (or the pseudogene TRBV3-2) and TRBJ2-5; D is ambiguous. This CDR3 has 12 residues. V lost 2 bases to trimming and J lost 5 bases, with 6 bases between them. In germline, CDR1 is LGHDT, CDR2 YNNKEL (reference sequence). CDR3 in DNA: TGTGCCAGCAGCCAAAGCCGGGAGACCCAGTACTTC. Encoded protein: CASSQSRETQYF.

The V and J genes are TRBV6-5 and TRBJ2-1, with 7 bases aligning to TRBD1. Germline V gene lookup returns CDR1 MNHEY and CDR2 SVGAGI. The CDR3 extends over 15 amino acids. V lost 4 bases, J lost 1 base, and 4 bases stayed unmatched. The CDR3 DNA sequence: TGTGCCAGCAGTTTAGGACAGGAGTCCTACAATGAGCAGTTCTTC. Translated, it gives CASSLGQESYNEQFF.

This clone has only a few counts. The rearrangement links TRBV3-1 (or the pseudogene TRBV3-2) to TRBJ2-3, with TRBD2 as a possible D gene (6 bases). Germline V gene sequence: CDR1 LGHDT, CDR2 YNNKEL (reference sequence). Trimming removed 3 bases at V and 2 bases at J, with 18 bases between. The length of the CDR3 is 17 residues. In DNA, the CDR3 is TGTGCCAGCAGCCAGAGCCCCATTAGCGGCCTCACAGATACGCAGTATTTT. Translating gives CASSQSPISGLTDTQYF.

V gene TRBV9 combines with J gene TRBJ1-2, with D tentatively TRBD1 (6 bases). CDR1 and CDR2 (germline): SGDLS, YYNGEE. Trimming removed 4 bases from V and 8 bases from J, with 15 bases in between. The CDR3 runs to 13 residues. The CDR3 is CASSLGGPGGYTF. In nucleotides, the CDR3 is TGTGCCAGCAGCCTGGGGGGGCCGGGCGGCTACACCTTC.

The genes are TRBV7-9 and TRBJ1-2, with 7 nucleotides matching TRBD1. The V gene's germline CDR1 is SEHNR and CDR2 FQNEAQ (reference sequence). Trimming at V came to 5 bases and at J to 0 bases, leaving 9 bases not matched to a gene. The CDR3 covers 16 residues. This CDR3 reads CASSMTGTATNYGYTF. CDR3 sequence (DNA): TGTGCCAGCAGCATGACCGGGACAGCGACTAACTATGGCTACACCTTC.

The CDR3 nucleotides are TGTGCCAGCAGTGGAAACAGGGTGGGGTACAATGAGCAGTTCTTC. Translated: CASSGNRVGYNEQFF. V usage is TRBV2 and J usage is TRBJ2-1; D perhaps matches TRBD1 (6 bases). The V end lost 4 bases, the J end lost 4 bases, and 14 bases lay between the germline ends. There are 15 residues in the CDR3. Germline CDR1 SNHLY, CDR2 FYNNEI.

The genes are TRBV6-2 or TRBV6-3 and TRBJ2-7; D ambiguous. This CDR3 has 14 amino acids. V was cut by 5 bases and J by 3 bases, with 14 bases left in between. CDR1 is MNHEY, CDR2 SVGEGT, per germline. The CDR3 coding sequence is TGTGCCAGCAGTCCAGGTATTCAGGTCTACGAGCAGTACGTC. Protein sequence: CASSPGIQVYEQYV.

The chain joins TRBV3-1 (or the pseudogene TRBV3-2) to TRBJ2-4; tentative D call: TRBD2 (5 bases). The V gene lost 1 base and the J gene lost 11 bases, with 6 bases spanning the gap. The germline V gene has CDR1 LGHDT and CDR2 YNNKEL (reference sequence). The CDR3 has 11 amino acids. CDR3 sequence: CASSQARVQYF. DNA for the CDR3: TGTGCCAGCAGCCAAGCGCGGGTTCAGTACTTC.

Only one count was recorded for this clone. Different DNA sequences within this sample yield the same CDR3. The V and J genes are TRBV2 and TRBJ1-2, with 7 bases lining up with TRBD1. The CDR3 is 13 amino acids. The V segment lost 6 bases and the J segment 1 base; nucleotides outside the gene matches: 2. Per germline, CDR1 SNHLY and CDR2 FYNNEI. The CDR3 DNA reads TGTGCCAGCAGCGGGGACAGTAACTATGGCTACACCTTC. Translated, it gives CASSGDSNYGYTF.